The 26 T cell receptor beta chains reported below all come from one sample, sequenced in a study of long-term antiretroviral therapy in people with HIV. The immunoSEQ assay was v3.0, run at survey level. The data were produced by immunoSEQ multiplex PCR, yet TCRdb's version contains in-frame clones alone and is incomplete. The sample shows about 25,000 clones, around 83% of them seen only once. The sequencing used unsorted PBMCs, collected 3 years after starting antiretroviral therapy. Receptors were obtained from a man between 18 and 29 years old with HIV.

This clone was counted a few times. The V call is TRBV9, the J call TRBJ1-1; 9 bases are a match to TRBD1. V trimming: 1 base; J trimming: 6 bases; junction bases outside the gene matches: 4. The length of the CDR3 is 14 residues. Per germline, CDR1 SGDLS and CDR2 YYNGEE. The CDR3 spells CASSVSTGGPEAFF. The CDR3 DNA follows: TGTGCCAGCAGCGTATCCACAGGGGGCCCTGAAGCTTTCTTT.

The CDR3 reads CASSFRDSDTDTQYF. The DNA for the CDR3 is TGCGCCAGCAGCTTCCGGGACAGTGACACAGATACGCAGTATTTT. The V call is TRBV5-1, the J call TRBJ2-3; 7 bases align to TRBD1. The V gene end was trimmed by 2 bases and the J gene end by 2 bases; junction bases not matched to a gene: 5. This CDR3 comprises 15 residues. Germline V CDR1 and CDR2: SGHRS, YFSETQ.

The gene calls are TRBV7-9 and TRBJ2-3, with TRBD2 identical over 8 bases. The ends lost 4 bases at V and 3 bases at J; junction bases unmatched: 6. CDR1 and CDR2 (germline): SEHNR, FQNEAQ (reference sequence). The CDR3 has 15 amino acids. Here the CDR3 reads CASSSPGLGTDTQYF. Written as DNA, the CDR3 is TGTGCCAGCAGCTCGCCGGGACTAGGGACAGATACGCAGTATTTT.

The chain links TRBV5-1 to TRBJ2-2, with D unresolved. V gave up 3 bases and J gave up 3 bases, with 15 bases separating them. The germline V gene has CDR1 SGHRS and CDR2 YFSETQ. The CDR3 spans 16 residues. The CDR3 spells CASSWTEYRDTGELFF. CDR3 sequence (DNA): TGCGCCAGCAGCTGGACGGAGTATCGGGACACCGGGGAGCTGTTTTTT.

This chain connects TRBV6-4 to TRBJ1-1; 8 nucleotides line up with TRBD1. The CDR3 is 14 residues long. Germline V gene lookup returns CDR1 MRHNA and CDR2 SNTAGT. V lost 4 bases, J lost 6 bases, and 7 bases stayed unmatched. CDR3 sequence (DNA): TGTGCCAGCAGTGGTTCCCGGGACAGGCCTGAAGCTTTCTTT. Translation gives CASSGSRDRPEAFF.

The chain joins TRBV2 to TRBJ2-7; TRBD2 is a possible D gene (6 bases). The CDR3 runs to 19 residues. Germline assignment: CDR1 SNHLY and CDR2 FYNNEI. V lost 0 bases and J 0 bases, leaving 21 bases between the germline ends. CDR3 amino acids: CASSEAWGELALFSYEQYV. DNA of the CDR3: TGTGCCAGCAGTGAAGCGTGGGGCGAACTAGCCCTATTCTCCTACGAGCAGTACGTC.

Only a few counts were recorded for this clone. The chain employs TRBV19 and TRBJ1-6, with a tentative D call TRBD1 (5 bases). CDR1 and CDR2 from the germline V gene are LNHDA and SQIVND (reference sequence). The CDR3 consists of 13 residues. The V end lost 6 bases, the J end lost 7 bases, and 10 bases lay between the germline ends. The CDR3 reads CASRGTANSPLHF. The CDR3 DNA follows: TGTGCCAGTAGGGGGACCGCAAATTCACCCCTCCACTTT.

J is TRBJ1-1 and V is TRBV14; 7 nucleotides line up with TRBD1. Germline assignment: CDR1 SGHDN and CDR2 FVKESK. CDR3 size: 18 residues. The trim removed 4 bases at V and 3 bases at J, leaving 17 bases unmatched. This chain's CDR3 is CASSPSNRQGSMDTEAFF. The CDR3 DNA reads TGTGCCAGCAGCCCCTCCAACCGACAGGGAAGTATGGACACTGAAGCTTTCTTT.

This sequence joins TRBV6-6 and TRBJ1-1; D might be TRBD1 (5 bases). Looked up from germline, CDR1 is MNHNY and CDR2 is SVGAGI (reference sequence). Trimming pared 6 bases from V and 5 bases from J, leaving 16 bases between. The CDR3 is 14 residues long. This CDR3 is CASRPDSLGTEAFF. The CDR3 DNA follows: TGTGCCAGCAGGCCAGACAGCCTGGGGACTGAAGCTTTCTTT.

This clone was recorded once. V is TRBV28 and J is TRBJ2-2; the D gene is possibly TRBD1 (6 bases). The CDR3 totals 14 residues. CDR1 is MDHEN, CDR2 SYDVKM, per germline. The V and J ends lost 4 bases and 1 base respectively, with 7 bases between them. CDR3 bases: TGTGCCAGCAGTTCGACAGGGAACACCGGGGAGCTGTTTTTT. It specifies CASSSTGNTGELFF.

In this sample, this clone turned up once. This chain connects TRBV11-2 to TRBJ1-5, with 7 positions matching TRBD1. Germline CDR1 is SGHAT and CDR2 is FQNNGV. Trimming at V came to 2 bases and at J to 2 bases, leaving 3 bases not matched to a gene. This CDR3 has 15 amino acids. As DNA, the CDR3 is TGTGCCAGCAGCTTAAATACAGGGGGCAATCAGCCCCAGCATTTT. Amino acid sequence: CASSLNTGGNQPQHF. The full variable domain, with the rest looked up from reference TRBV11-2 and TRBJ1-5, is EAGVAQSPRYKIIEKRQSVAFWCNPISGHATLYWYQQILGQGPKLLIQFQNNGVVDDSQLPKDRFSAERLKGVDSTLKIQPAKLEDSAVYLCASSLNTGGNQPQHFGDGTRLSIL.

The rearrangement uses TRBV5-6 and TRBJ1-3; D ambiguous. V shed 5 bases and J shed 0 bases, with 18 bases lying between them. The CDR3 sequence is 17 residues long. Per the germline V gene, CDR1 is SGHDT and CDR2 is YYEEEE. The CDR3 spells CASRSRIGRISGNTIYF. DNA of the CDR3: TGTGCCAGCAGAAGCCGAATAGGACGGATCTCTGGAAACACCATATATTTT.

There are a few counts of this clone. V usage is TRBV19 and J usage is TRBJ1-2; D possibly corresponds to TRBD1 (5 bases). The CDR3 runs 13 residues. Germline V lookup: CDR1 LNHDA, CDR2 SQIVND (reference sequence). V was trimmed by 3 bases and J by 7 bases, leaving 12 bases between them. CDR3 in amino acids: CASSIWGDGGYTF. In nucleotides, the CDR3 is TGTGCCAGTAGTATTTGGGGGGACGGTGGCTACACCTTC.

On this clone itself: At one end, the junction sequence differs from germline, possibly due to a read error. This chain uses TRBV7-7 with TRBJ2-3; TRBD2 aligns across 12 bases. CDR3 size: 15 residues. Per germline, CDR1 SSHAT and CDR2 FNYEAQ (reference sequence). CDR3 residues: CASSYLAGGQDTQYF. The CDR3 DNA reads TGTGCTAGCAGCTATCTAGCGGGGGGGCAAGATACGCAGTATTTT. The full variable domain, rest sourced from reference TRBV7-7 and TRBJ2-3, is GAGVSQSPRYKVTKRGQDVTLRCDPISSHATLYWYQQALGQGPEFLTYFNYEAQPDKSGLPSDRFSAERPEGSISTLTIQRTEQRDSAMYRCASSYLAGGQDTQYFGPGTRLTVL.

V usage is TRBV11-2 and J usage is TRBJ1-4; TRBD1 matches at 10 bases. The junction had 4 bases not matched to a gene; V was cut back by 5 bases and J by 7 bases. The CDR3 sequence is 14 residues long. Germline-derived CDR1 and CDR2 are SGHAT and FQNNGV. Written as DNA, the CDR3 is TGTGCCAGCAGCCGTGACAGGGGGCCTGAAAAACTGTTTTTT. It codes for CASSRDRGPEKLFF.

This rearrangement joins TRBV7-9 to TRBJ1-3, with a weak D call TRBD1 (6 bases). Germline CDR1 SEHNR, CDR2 FQNEAQ (reference sequence). Deletions cut 2 bases from V and 3 bases from J, with 14 bases between. This CDR3 comprises 16 residues. The CDR3 spells CASSLRQALYGNTIYF. Written as DNA, the CDR3 is TGTGCCAGCAGCTTAAGACAGGCTCTCTATGGAAACACCATATATTTT.

This clone was detected only once. The rearrangement joins TRBV6-5 to TRBJ2-7; D tentatively fits TRBD1 or TRBD2 (5 bases each). V lost 5 bases to trimming and J lost 0 bases, with 14 bases between them. The CDR3 has 15 amino acids. Germline V gene sequence: CDR1 MNHEY, CDR2 SVGAGI. For the CDR3, the DNA is TGTGCCAGCAGTCACGACCGGGGCCTCTCCTACGAGCAGTACTTC. Its translation: CASSHDRGLSYEQYF.

This chain connects TRBV5-1 to TRBJ1-4, with a possible D match to TRBD1 (5 bases). Germline values: CDR1 SGHRS, CDR2 YFSETQ. V was pared by 2 bases and J by 9 bases, with 17 bases between. The CDR3 runs to 15 residues. CDR3 amino acids: CASSFGDPPRKKLFF. CDR3 bases: TGCGCCAGCAGCTTTGGGGACCCTCCGCGGAAAAAACTGTTTTTT.

The rearrangement joins TRBV6-6 to TRBJ1-1; a possible D gene is TRBD1 (5 bases). This CDR3 is 14 amino acids long. Trimming removed 4 bases at V and 4 bases at J, with 13 bases between. In germline, CDR1 is MNHNY, CDR2 SVGAGI (reference sequence). The CDR3 is CASSLHNQGTEAFF. In DNA, the CDR3 is TGTGCCAGCAGTTTACATAATCAGGGCACTGAAGCTTTCTTT.

The chain recombines TRBV11-2 with TRBJ2-1; a weak D match, TRBD1 (5 bases). Germline V lookup: CDR1 SGHAT, CDR2 FQNNGV. The CDR3 length is 15 residues. V was shortened by 0 bases and J by 7 bases, with 13 bases between the two germline ends. CDR3 bases: TGTGCCAGCAGCTTAGACGGAACAGGATTAAATGAGCAGTTCTTC. This translates into CASSLDGTGLNEQFF.

This chain connects TRBV6-4 to TRBJ1-5, with 7 nucleotides matching TRBD1. The length of the CDR3 is 13 residues. Trimming took 0 bases from V and 11 from J; bases not matched to a gene: 4. Germline V gives CDR1 MRHNA, CDR2 SNTAGT. The CDR3 here is CASSDSPTGSQHF. The CDR3 DNA reads TGTGCCAGCAGTGACTCGCCGACAGGGTCCCAGCATTTT.

The chain joins TRBV9 to TRBJ1-2; TRBD1 matches 7 bases. The J segment lost 4 bases and the V segment lost 3 bases, leaving 6 bases of the junction unmatched. CDR1 and CDR2 (germline): SGDLS, YYNGEE. This CDR3 spans 14 amino acids. CDR3 in amino acids: CASSEGQTIYGYTF. Here the CDR3 DNA reads TGTGCCAGCAGCGAGGGACAGACGATCTATGGCTACACCTTC.

The chain recombines TRBV7-2 with TRBJ2-7, with a tentative D call TRBD2 (5 bases). CDR3 size: 15 residues. Trimming took off 0 bases at V and 6 bases at J, with 15 bases between the two ends. Per the germline V gene, CDR1 is SGHTA and CDR2 is FQGNSA. CDR3 coding DNA: TGTGCCAGCAGCTTAGCTAACAGCGGACCCCGCGAGCAGTACTTC. Residues: CASSLANSGPREQYF.

The CDR3 DNA is TGTGCCAGCAGCGTAGCGACAGATACGCAGTATTTT. It translates to CASSVATDTQYF. The rearrangement joins TRBV9 to TRBJ2-3; D is undetermined. CDR3 size: 12 residues. Germline CDR1 and CDR2: SGDLS and YYNGEE. V shed 0 bases and J shed 3 bases, with 2 bases lying between them.

This clone was seen only a few times. The chain combines TRBV5-1 with TRBJ2-7; tentatively, D is TRBD1 or TRBD2 (5 bases each). V was trimmed by 2 bases and J by 5 bases, leaving 11 bases between them. The CDR3 extends over 13 amino acids. In germline, CDR1 is SGHRS, CDR2 YFSETQ. The CDR3 region is CASSFEGYDEQYF. In DNA form, the CDR3 reads TGCGCCAGCAGCTTTGAGGGGTACGACGAGCAGTACTTC.

There are a few counts of this clone. The gene calls are TRBV28 and TRBJ1-1; tentative D call: TRBD1 (5 bases). Germline V gives CDR1 MDHEN, CDR2 SYDVKM. The CDR3 loop spans 15 amino acids. Trimming took 8 bases from V and 0 from J, leaving 16 bases between them. CDR3 sequence: CASLDTGEMNTEAFF. The CDR3 nucleotides are TGTGCCAGCTTGGACACCGGGGAGATGAACACTGAAGCTTTCTTT.